Sequencing of this TCR beta chain was carried out in a study of CD8+ T cells in alopecia areata. As for the study in general: Treated patients took oral tofacitinib at 5 to 10 mg twice daily.

Study-wide results and caveats: Tissue-resident alphabeta T cells belonging to normal skin likewise get sequenced within scalp specimens.

Germline assignment: CDR1 GTSNPN and CDR2 SVGIG (reference sequence). The ends were cut back, 4 bases at V and 1 base at J, with 2 bases in the middle. The CDR3 is 11 amino acids. Extracted RNA was reverse transcribed into cDNA, the sequencing template. The protocol was immunoSEQ multiplex PCR, while the TCRdb copy is restricted to in-frame clones and leaves out a portion. The sample consists of around 160,000 clones, roughly 48% of them appearing once. This clone was seen a handful of times. The antigen is not known. Other DNA sequences in this sample translate to the same CDR3. The sequence was collected from a human donor with alopecia areata. Sequenced sample: CD4+ T cells sorted from blood. This sequence joins TRBV30 and TRBJ1-3; D is undetermined. This chain's CDR3 is CAWTSGNTIYF. The CDR3 DNA follows: TGTGCCTGGACATCTGGAAACACCATATATTTT.